This TCR beta chain appears in the sequencing data of a study of T cell responses to AZD1222 COVID-19 vaccine. Of note for this clone: Its antigen is currently unknown.

Only in-frame clones appear in the TCRdb table, and some are missing; sequencing was by immunoSEQ multiplex PCR. The table shows more than 100,000 clones, with over 75% occurring only once. Germline values: CDR1 MNHEY, CDR2 SVGAGI. There are 13 residues in the CDR3. The junction had 5 bases not matched to a gene; V was cut back by 6 bases and J by 4 bases. Study results and caveats: Reportedly, nearly half the spike-specific TCRs target unmutated variant regions.

The chain employs TRBV6-5 and TRBJ1-2, with 7 bases lining up with TRBD1. This material consisted of peripheral blood, taken on day 0 of AZD1222 vaccination. The source of this sequence is an adult in good health. CDR3 coding DNA: TGTGCCAGCAGGGACAGGAGTACCTATGGCTACACCTTC. Its protein product is CASRDRSTYGYTF.